This T cell receptor (beta chain) was recovered during a study of control samples from healthy donors and cancer patients. Sequencing was performed with immunoSEQ multiplex PCR; in TCRdb, only in-frame clones are kept and a portion is missing. The data hold 50,000 to 55,000 clones, with roughly 87% observed a single time. The ends were cut back, 3 bases at V and 1 base at J, with 19 bases in the middle. From germline, CDR1 is SGHDT and CDR2 YYEEEE. The CDR3 runs 17 residues. The receptor's source is a man aged 40-49 years with colorectal cancer. Sequenced input: PBMCs. The chain combines TRBV5-6 with TRBJ1-1; D possibly corresponds to TRBD1 (5 bases). This chain's CDR3 is CASSSKPGRRQNTEAFF. DNA of the CDR3: TGTGCCAGCAGCTCGAAACCGGGACGGAGACAGAACACTGAAGCTTTCTTT.